This T cell receptor beta chain was captured in a study of blood T cell repertoires in COVID-19. Generated by immunoSEQ multiplex PCR, the TCRdb table keeps only in-frame clones and is missing some. There are about 310,000 clones in the sample; roughly 88% occur only once, and 2.9% lies in the top ten. The germline CDR1 and CDR2 sequences are SGHNT and YENEEA. The CDR3 runs 13 residues. The V segment lost 5 bases and the J segment 4 bases; nucleotides outside the gene matches: 5. This sequence joins TRBV11-3 and TRBJ2-7; 7 bases match TRBD2. The source material was peripheral blood. The receptor comes from a woman younger than 45 with COVID-19, enrolled during active disease. The CDR3 spells CASSPRGSYEQYF. CDR3 coding DNA: TGTGCCAGCAGCCCGCGGGGGTCTTACGAGCAGTACTTC.